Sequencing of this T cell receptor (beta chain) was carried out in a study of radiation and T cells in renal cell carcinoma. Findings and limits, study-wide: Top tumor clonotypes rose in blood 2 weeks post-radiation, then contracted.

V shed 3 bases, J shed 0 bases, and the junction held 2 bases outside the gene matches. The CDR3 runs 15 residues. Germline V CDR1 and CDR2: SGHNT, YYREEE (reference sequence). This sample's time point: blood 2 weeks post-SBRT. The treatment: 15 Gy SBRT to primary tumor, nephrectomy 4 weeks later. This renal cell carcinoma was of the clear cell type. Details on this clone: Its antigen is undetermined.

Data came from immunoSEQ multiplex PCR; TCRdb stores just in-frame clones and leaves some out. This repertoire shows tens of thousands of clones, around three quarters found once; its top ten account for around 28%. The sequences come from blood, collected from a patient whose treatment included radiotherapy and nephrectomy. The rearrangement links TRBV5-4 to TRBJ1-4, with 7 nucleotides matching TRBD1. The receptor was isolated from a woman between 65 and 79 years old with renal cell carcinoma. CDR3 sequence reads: CASSSTGATNEKLFF. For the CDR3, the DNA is TGTGCCAGCAGCTCCACAGGGGCAACTAATGAAAAACTGTTTTTT.